This T cell receptor (beta chain) was obtained from a study of cytomegalovirus exposure and HLA in healthy donors. The wider study: Assignment to the Caucasian-associated ancestry cluster applied to approximately 80% of the roughly 420 genotyped donors. Study findings and constraints: Listed as cytomegalovirus-associated were about 160 TCR beta chains.

Vbeta (60) and Jbeta (13) primers were used in the PCR. Only in-frame clones appear in the TCRdb table, and some are missing; sequencing was by immunoSEQ multiplex PCR. The sample consists of over 60,000 clones, 70% to 75% of them appearing once. As regards this clone: Its antigen is unknown.

The CDR3 extends over 14 amino acids. Germline loops: CDR1 MDHEN, CDR2 SYDVKM. V was shortened by 4 bases and J by 7 bases, with 17 bases between the two germline ends. The chain carries TRBV28 and TRBJ2-7; a weak D match, TRBD1 (8 bases). This receptor was taken from a woman between 25 and 40 years old in good health and CMV-seronegative. Sequenced input: PBMCs. For the CDR3, the DNA is TGTGCCAGCAGTTCCGGACAGGGACTAAGGGAGCAGTACTTC. Translated: CASSSGQGLREQYF.